The 28 T cell receptor beta chains presented below share a single source sample, sequenced in a study of T cell changes during pregnancy in multiple sclerosis. The repertoire was sequenced with immunoSEQ multiplex PCR; TCRdb's copy has only in-frame clones and lacks some. The sample consists of about 40,000 clones, roughly nine tenths of them appearing once. The sample consisted of CD4+ T cells from peripheral blood mononuclear cells, taken before pregnancy. Receptors originate from a female donor with multiple sclerosis, enrolled in a pregnancy study.

In its sample, this clone was seen a few times. The V and J genes are TRBV21-1 and TRBJ1-5. TRBV21-1 counts as a pseudogene. CDR3 length: 13 residues. CDR3 DNA sequence: TGTGCCAGCAGCAGGGAGAAAAATCAGCCCCAGCATTTT. This translates into CASSREKNQPQHF.

The CDR3 DNA follows: TGTGCCAGCAGTTTGGGGTCGGGTCAGGGGTACACAGATACGCAGTATTTT. Translating it yields CASSLGSGQGYTDTQYF. The V and J genes are TRBV28 and TRBJ2-3, with a tentative D call TRBD1 (6 bases). V dropped 3 bases and J dropped 2 bases, with 18 bases sitting between them. CDR1 is MDHEN and CDR2 is SYDVKM in the germline V gene. CDR3 length: 17 residues.

The CDR3 sequence is CASSSNAGRGGQPQHF. The CDR3 DNA follows: TGTGCCAGCAGTTCGAACGCCGGCCGCGGGGGACAGCCCCAGCATTTT. V usage is TRBV6-5 and J usage is TRBJ1-5; a weak D match, TRBD1 (5 bases). The CDR3 consists of 16 residues. Germline V lookup: CDR1 MNHEY, CDR2 SVGAGI. V lost 4 bases and J lost 7, with 20 bases in between.

The CDR3 region has the DNA TGTGCCAGCAGCGTAGGATTGGCCGGAGGGACGGGAGGGGTCTACAATGAGCAGTTCTTC. It translates to CASSVGLAGGTGGVYNEQFF. V usage is TRBV9 and J usage is TRBJ2-1; 8 nucleotides match TRBD2. The CDR3 is 20 amino acids. The germline CDR1 and CDR2 sequences are SGDLS and YYNGEE. The V segment lost 0 bases and the J segment 3 bases; nucleotides outside the gene matches: 17.

This chain connects TRBV19 to TRBJ2-4; the match to TRBD2 covers 11 bases. The trim removed 5 bases at V and 10 bases at J, leaving 7 bases unmatched. Germline-derived CDR1 and CDR2 are LNHDA and SQIVND (reference sequence). The CDR3 sequence is 14 residues long. In DNA, the CDR3 is TGTGCCAGTAGTTTAGGGGGACTAGCGGCTATTCAGTACTTC. This gives the protein CASSLGGLAAIQYF.

The chain has TRBV25-1 and TRBJ2-7, with D maybe TRBD1 (6 bases). This CDR3 is built from 13 residues. Germline CDR1 is MGHDK and CDR2 is SYGVNS. V was clipped by 6 bases and J by 2 bases, with 11 bases between them. The CDR3 DNA follows: TGTGCCAGCAGGTCGGACAGCACCTACGAGCAGTACTTC. It yields the protein CASRSDSTYEQYF.

The table lists this clone with a count of one. The J gene is TRBJ1-2, the V gene TRBV11-2; maybe TRBD1 (6 bases). Germline V gives CDR1 SGHAT, CDR2 FQNNGV. This CDR3 contains 11 residues. Between the trimmed V and J ends, which lost 3 bases and 8 bases, there was a span of 7 bases. The CDR3: CASSLQGGYTF. CDR3 nucleotides: TGTGCCAGCAGCTTGCAGGGGGGCTACACCTTC. The full variable domain, in which reference TRBV11-2 and TRBJ1-2 provide the parts outside the CDR3, is EAGVAQSPRYKIIEKRQSVAFWCNPISGHATLYWYQQILGQGPKLLIQFQNNGVVDDSQLPKDRFSAERLKGVDSTLKIQPAKLEDSAVYLCASSLQGGYTFGSGTRLTVV.

This chain's CDR3 is CASSSPGKRRDDTQYF. The CDR3 DNA sequence: TGTGCCAGCAGCTCCCCAGGGAAGCGAAGGGATGATACGCAGTATTTT. The chain couples TRBV5-4 to TRBJ2-3; a weak D match, TRBD1 (5 bases). The V gene's germline CDR1 is SGHNT and CDR2 YYREEE (reference sequence). The V and J ends lost 3 bases and 6 bases respectively, with 20 bases between them. The CDR3 is 16 residues long. Complete variable domain (other parts from reference TRBV5-4 and TRBJ2-3): ETGVTQSPTHLIKTRGQQVTLRCSSQSGHNTVSWYQQALGQGPQFIFQYYREEENGRGNFPPRFSGLQFPNYSSELNVNALELDDSALYLCASSSPGKRRDDTQYFGPGTRLTVL.

The genes are TRBV23-1 and TRBJ2-1; a weak D match, TRBD2 (6 bases). TRBV23-1 counts as an open reading frame of uncertain function. Deletions cut 4 bases from V and 6 bases from J, with 22 bases between. This CDR3 has 17 residues. The DNA for the CDR3 is TGCGCCAGCAGTCCCTTCTCCTCCGGGAGTGTCCCCAATGAGCAGTTCTTC. Its protein is CASSPFSSGSVPNEQFF.

The chain uses TRBV28 and TRBJ1-5; the D gene is possibly TRBD1 (5 bases). V was shortened by 2 bases and J by 1 base, with 9 bases between the two germline ends. This CDR3 has 15 amino acids. The germline gives CDR1 MDHEN, CDR2 SYDVKM. The CDR3 bases are TGTGCCAGCAGTTTACAGGGCCCCAGCAATCAGCCCCAGCATTTT. Translated, it gives CASSLQGPSNQPQHF.

The V gene is TRBV6-5, the J gene TRBJ2-1; 7 bases align to TRBD2. The trim removed 6 bases at V and 1 base at J, leaving 6 bases unmatched. The CDR3 contains 15 residues. Germline loops: CDR1 MNHEY, CDR2 SVGAGI. The CDR3 is CASRGGWESYNEQFF. The CDR3 coding sequence is TGTGCCAGCAGGGGAGGGTGGGAATCCTACAATGAGCAGTTCTTC.

V is TRBV7-2 and J is TRBJ2-1; the match to TRBD2 covers 11 bases. V was clipped by 3 bases and J by 3 bases; unmatched bases: 10. Per the germline V gene, CDR1 is SGHTA and CDR2 is FQGNSA. The CDR3 is made up of 18 amino acids. CDR3 sequence reads: CASSFKGTSGWGYNEQFF. CDR3 nucleotide sequence: TGTGCCAGCAGCTTCAAGGGGACTAGCGGCTGGGGCTACAATGAGCAGTTCTTC.

The count of this clone is one. The genes are TRBV27 and TRBJ1-6; weak D call: TRBD1 (6 bases). This CDR3 is 14 amino acids long. Trimming stripped 5 bases from V and 10 bases from J, with 15 bases between. Germline V gives CDR1 MNHEY, CDR2 SMNVEV (reference sequence). The CDR3 region is CASSARTVRSPLHF. The CDR3 DNA follows: TGTGCCAGCAGTGCCAGGACAGTTAGGTCACCCCTCCACTTT.

The chain carries TRBV2 and TRBJ1-4, with D possibly matching TRBD1 (6 bases). Germline loops: CDR1 SNHLY, CDR2 FYNNEI. This CDR3 spans 15 amino acids. Between the trimmed V and J ends, which lost 8 bases and 0 bases, there was a span of 13 bases. CDR3 residues: CASCPRTATNEKLFF. DNA of the CDR3: TGTGCCAGCTGTCCTCGGACAGCAACTAATGAAAAACTGTTTTTT.

This chain connects TRBV6-1 to TRBJ2-3; 8 positions agree with TRBD2. The junction had 9 bases not matched to a gene; V was cut back by 4 bases and J by 0 bases. The CDR3 has 17 residues. Germline values: CDR1 MNHNS, CDR2 SASEGT. The CDR3 region has the DNA TGTGCCAGCAGTGTGTTGTCTAGCGGGTCTAGCACAGATACGCAGTATTTT. Its translation: CASSVLSSGSSTDTQYF.

This clone was observed once. The rearrangement joins TRBV29-1 to TRBJ2-3; 10 nucleotides align to TRBD2. V lost 7 bases to trimming and J lost 4 bases; unmatched junction nucleotides: 5. The CDR3 is 13 amino acids. Germline values: CDR1 SQVTM, CDR2 ANQGSEA. CDR3 loop: CSASSGSADTQYF. CDR3 DNA sequence: TGCAGCGCGTCTAGCGGGAGTGCAGATACGCAGTATTTT.

This chain links TRBV5-1 with TRBJ2-1, with TRBD2 as a possible D gene (6 bases). The germline V gene has CDR1 SGHRS and CDR2 YFSETQ. V gave up 2 bases and J gave up 8 bases, with 14 bases separating them. The CDR3 runs to 14 residues. CDR3 amino acids: CASSFGGRGDEQFF. In nucleotides, the CDR3 is TGCGCCAGCAGCTTTGGAGGGCGTGGAGATGAGCAGTTCTTC.

The chain carries TRBV28 and TRBJ2-1; D perhaps matches TRBD1 (7 bases). V lost 6 bases to trimming and J lost 9 bases, with 24 bases between them. CDR1 MDHEN and CDR2 SYDVKM come from the germline V gene. The CDR3 extends over 16 amino acids. The CDR3 sequence: CASRSGGGVGGSEQFF. The DNA of the CDR3 is TGTGCCAGCAGGTCCGGAGGGGGCGTTGGGGGGAGTGAGCAGTTCTTC.

The genes are TRBV5-1 and TRBJ2-7, with a possible D match to TRBD2 (6 bases). The CDR3 totals 13 residues. The V and J ends lost 4 bases and 3 bases respectively, with 11 bases between them. Germline values: CDR1 SGHRS, CDR2 YFSETQ. In nucleotides, the CDR3 is TGCGCCAGCAGCGTCCTGGGGGGCTACGAGCAGTACTTC. Translating it yields CASSVLGGYEQYF.

The chain has TRBV6-5 and TRBJ2-6; D not resolved. CDR1 is MNHEY, CDR2 SVGAGI, per germline. Trimming removed 4 bases at V and 0 bases at J, with 4 bases between. The CDR3 loop spans 14 amino acids. CDR3 DNA: TGTGCCAGCAGTTCGTACTCTGGGGCCAACGTCCTGACTTTC. This gives the protein CASSSYSGANVLTF.

The CDR3 sequence: CASSVLGQANTGELFF. CDR3 sequence (DNA): TGTGCCAGTAGTGTCCTGGGACAAGCCAACACCGGGGAGCTGTTTTTT. The rearrangement uses TRBV19 and TRBJ2-2; D perhaps matches TRBD1 (6 bases). The CDR3 is made up of 16 amino acids. Germline values: CDR1 LNHDA, CDR2 SQIVND (reference sequence). Trimming stripped 5 bases from V and 2 bases from J, with 15 bases between.

The rearrangement links TRBV7-2 to TRBJ2-7; D uncertain. The CDR3 length is 14 residues. Trimming left V 3 bases short and J 0 bases short, with 9 bases between. CDR1 SGHTA and CDR2 FQGNSA come from the germline V gene. The CDR3 protein is CASSFAGSSYEQYF. CDR3 DNA sequence: TGTGCCAGCAGCTTTGCAGGTAGCTCCTACGAGCAGTACTTC.

The rearrangement links TRBV30 to TRBJ2-1; 7 nucleotides line up with TRBD1. Germline CDR1 and CDR2: GTSNPN and SVGIG (reference sequence). There are 14 residues in the CDR3. V shed 0 bases, J shed 7 bases, and the junction held 6 bases outside the gene matches. CDR3 in amino acids: CAWSVTGATNEQFF. DNA of the CDR3: TGTGCCTGGAGTGTCACAGGGGCTACGAATGAGCAGTTCTTC.

The rearrangement uses TRBV9 and TRBJ2-3; 10 bases are shared with TRBD2. This CDR3 has 15 residues. The germline V gene has CDR1 SGDLS and CDR2 YYNGEE. The J segment lost 2 bases and the V segment lost 3 bases, leaving 3 bases of the junction unmatched. The CDR3 spells CASSGTSGYTDTQYF. The CDR3 bases are TGTGCCAGCAGCGGGACTAGCGGATACACAGATACGCAGTATTTT.

This chain uses TRBV7-6 with TRBJ2-1; D remains ambiguous. V shed 5 bases and J shed 3 bases, with 11 bases lying between them. Germline V gene sequence: CDR1 SGHVS, CDR2 FNYEAQ. The CDR3 loop spans 14 amino acids. The CDR3 reads CASSRSAFYNEQFF. CDR3 DNA: TGTGCCAGCAGCCGCTCAGCGTTCTACAATGAGCAGTTCTTC.

The rearrangement joins TRBV4-1 to TRBJ2-7; no reliable D call. The CDR3 loop spans 15 amino acids. Germline CDR1 MGHRA, CDR2 YSYEKL. Trimming left V 4 bases short and J 2 bases short, with 15 bases between. CDR3 residues: CASSREPGSTYEQYF. CDR3 in DNA: TGCGCCAGCAGCCGAGAACCCGGGTCCACCTACGAGCAGTACTTC.

This chain connects TRBV28 to TRBJ2-7; D is perhaps TRBD2 (8 bases). The CDR3 covers 18 residues. Trimming pared 5 bases from V and 2 bases from J, leaving 25 bases between. The germline gives CDR1 MDHEN, CDR2 SYDVKM. This CDR3 is CASSRALAAGGQPYEQYF. The CDR3 region has the DNA TGTGCCAGCAGTAGGGCTTTGGCGGCGGGGGGACAGCCCTACGAGCAGTACTTC.

The CDR3: CASSVEGSTNYGYTF. CDR3 nucleotide sequence: TGTGCCAGCAGCGTGGAGGGCTCTACTAACTATGGCTACACCTTC. The J gene is TRBJ1-2, the V gene TRBV4-2; D not resolved. There are 15 residues in the CDR3. Germline CDR1 and CDR2: LGHNA and YNFKEQ. The germline V and J ends were trimmed by 5 bases and 0 bases, with 13 bases remaining between them.